A single TCR beta chain is shown here with its context. Its matching antigen is unknown. Other DNA sequences in the sample encode the same CDR3. Germline V lookup: CDR1 SGHNT, CDR2 YYREEE (reference sequence). V shed 0 bases, J shed 2 bases, and the junction held 2 bases outside the gene matches. This CDR3 comprises 14 residues. The sample is drawn from a study of shared clonotypes between healthy human individuals. Study-level background: Donors, aged 18 to 49, were two women and a few men.

An even split of each subset's genomic DNA across several immunoSEQ plates was performed. Clones were read by immunoSEQ multiplex PCR, and TCRdb kept only the in-frame ones, dropping some. The sample includes over a million clones, 98% of them seen just once. Notes on the study in general: Among the subsets, naive ones generally showed larger estimated richness than memory ones.

The source of this sequence is a man between 25 and 39 years old in good health. This sequence joins TRBV5-4 and TRBJ2-7, with 7 bases that match TRBD1. Sequenced material: naive CD4+ T cells sorted from blood. Subset in this sample: CD45RA+ positively selected. This CDR3 is CASSLGDRTYEQYF. The CDR3 DNA is TGTGCCAGCAGCTTGGGGGACAGAACCTACGAGCAGTACTTC.